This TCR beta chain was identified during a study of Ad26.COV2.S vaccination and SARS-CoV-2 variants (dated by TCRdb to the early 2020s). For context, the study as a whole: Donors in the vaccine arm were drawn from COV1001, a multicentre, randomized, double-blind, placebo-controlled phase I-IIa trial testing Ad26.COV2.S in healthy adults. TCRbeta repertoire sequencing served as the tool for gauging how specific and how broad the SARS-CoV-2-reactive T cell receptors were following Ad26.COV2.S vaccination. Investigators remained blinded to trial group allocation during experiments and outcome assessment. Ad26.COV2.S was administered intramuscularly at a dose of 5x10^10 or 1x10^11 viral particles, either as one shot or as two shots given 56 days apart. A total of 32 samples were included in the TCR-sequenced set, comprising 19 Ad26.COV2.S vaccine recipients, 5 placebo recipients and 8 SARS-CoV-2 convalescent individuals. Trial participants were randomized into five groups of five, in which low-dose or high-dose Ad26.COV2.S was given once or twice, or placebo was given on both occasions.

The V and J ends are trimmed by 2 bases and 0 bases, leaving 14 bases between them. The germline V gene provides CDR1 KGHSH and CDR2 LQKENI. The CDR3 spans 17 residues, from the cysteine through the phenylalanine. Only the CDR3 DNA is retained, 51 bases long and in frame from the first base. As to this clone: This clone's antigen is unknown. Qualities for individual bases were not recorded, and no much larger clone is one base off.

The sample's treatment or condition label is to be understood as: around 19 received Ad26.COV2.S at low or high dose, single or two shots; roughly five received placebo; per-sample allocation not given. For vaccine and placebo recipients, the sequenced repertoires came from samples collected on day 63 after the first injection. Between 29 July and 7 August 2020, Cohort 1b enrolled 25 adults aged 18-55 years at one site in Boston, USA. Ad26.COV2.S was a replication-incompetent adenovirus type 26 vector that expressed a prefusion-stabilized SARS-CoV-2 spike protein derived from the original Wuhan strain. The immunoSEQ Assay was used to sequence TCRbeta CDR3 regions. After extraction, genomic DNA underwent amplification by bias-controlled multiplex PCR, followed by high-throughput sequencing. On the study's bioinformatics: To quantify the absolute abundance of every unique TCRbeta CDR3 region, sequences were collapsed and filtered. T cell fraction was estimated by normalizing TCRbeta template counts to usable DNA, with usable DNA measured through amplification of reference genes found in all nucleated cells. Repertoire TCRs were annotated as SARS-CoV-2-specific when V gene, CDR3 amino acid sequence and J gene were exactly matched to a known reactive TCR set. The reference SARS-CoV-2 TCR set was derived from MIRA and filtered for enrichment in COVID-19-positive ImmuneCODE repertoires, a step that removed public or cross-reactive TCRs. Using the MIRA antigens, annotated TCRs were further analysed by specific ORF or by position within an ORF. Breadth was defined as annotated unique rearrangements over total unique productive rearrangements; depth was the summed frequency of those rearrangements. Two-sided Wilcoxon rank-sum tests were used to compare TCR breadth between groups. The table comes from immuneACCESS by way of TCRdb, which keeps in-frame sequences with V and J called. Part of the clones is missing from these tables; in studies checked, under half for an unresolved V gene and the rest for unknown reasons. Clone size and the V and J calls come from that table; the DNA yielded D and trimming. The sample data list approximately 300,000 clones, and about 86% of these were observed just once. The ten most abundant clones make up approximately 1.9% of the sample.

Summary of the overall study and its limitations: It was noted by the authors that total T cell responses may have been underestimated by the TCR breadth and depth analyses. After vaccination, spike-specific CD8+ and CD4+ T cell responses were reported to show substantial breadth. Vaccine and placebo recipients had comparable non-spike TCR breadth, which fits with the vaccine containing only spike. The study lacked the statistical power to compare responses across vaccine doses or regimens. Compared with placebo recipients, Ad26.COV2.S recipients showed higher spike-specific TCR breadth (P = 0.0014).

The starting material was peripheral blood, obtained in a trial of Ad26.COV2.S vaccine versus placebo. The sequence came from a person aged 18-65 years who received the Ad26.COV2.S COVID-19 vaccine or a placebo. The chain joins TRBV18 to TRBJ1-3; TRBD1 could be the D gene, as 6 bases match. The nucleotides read TGTGCCAGCTCACCAACAGGGACACCGAACTCTGGAAACACCATATATTTT. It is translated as CASSPTGTPNSGNTIYF.